The 13 T cell receptor beta chains below come from one sample, sequenced in a study of breast tumors, draining lymph nodes, adjacent tissues. The lymph nodes were axillary draining lymph nodes from breast cancer patients. TCRdb reanalysed the multiplex PCR reads using MiXCR and keeps one entry per CDR3 protein. The repertoire consists of about 200,000 distinct CDR3 sequences, with 31% occurring once and the leading ten covering 4% to 4.5%. The material sequenced was axillary lymph node tissue. Every receptor here comes from a female donor with breast cancer. Some clones in this sample may be carry-over from other donors' samples.

With respect to this clonotype: One base away lies a much larger clone, so this may be a sequencing read error. The chain recombines TRBV19 with TRBJ1-5; TRBD1 might be the D (6 bases). The germline gives CDR1 LNHDA, CDR2 SQIVND (reference sequence). The CDR3 spans 16 residues. The CDR3: CASSLSKGGTNRPQHF. The CDR3 bases are TGTGCCAGTAGTTTATCAAAGGGGGGTACAAATCGGCCCCAGCATTTT.

The genes are TRBV11-3 and TRBJ1-4, with no clear D. Between the trimmed V and J ends, which lost 1 base and 13 bases, there was a span of 7 bases. The CDR3 runs 11 residues. Germline CDR1 reads SGHNT; CDR2 reads YENEEA. The CDR3 reads CASSLGGGLFF. CDR3 DNA sequence: TGTGCCAGCAGCTTAGGTGGTGGACTGTTTTTT.

This chain joins TRBV9 and TRBJ2-5, with TRBD1 as a possible D gene (6 bases). The ends were cut back, 0 bases at V and 3 bases at J, with 18 bases in the middle. Germline CDR1 is SGDLS and CDR2 is YYNGEE. The CDR3 covers 17 residues. The CDR3: CASSVGRGSRSEETQYF. As DNA, the CDR3 is TGTGCCAGCAGCGTAGGAAGGGGGAGTCGTTCTGAAGAGACCCAGTACTTC.

The table lists this clonotype with many counts. V usage is TRBV10-2 and J usage is TRBJ2-2; TRBD2 might be the D (6 bases). The CDR3 is made up of 13 amino acids. Trimming left V 8 bases short and J 1 base short, with 8 bases between. Germline V lookup: CDR1 WSHSY, CDR2 SAAADI. The CDR3 is CASEGLNTGELFF. CDR3 DNA: TGCGCCAGCGAGGGACTGAACACCGGGGAGCTGTTTTTT.

Of note for this clonotype: The junction shows a germline mismatch at one end, possibly a read error. The gene calls are TRBV7-2 and TRBJ2-6, with a possible D match to TRBD1 (5 bases). This CDR3 has 15 residues. Germline CDR1 reads SGHTA; CDR2 reads FQGNSA. DNA for the CDR3: TGTGCCAGCAGCTTAGCTATACAGGTGATGAACACTGAAGCTTTC. Amino acid sequence: CASSLAIQVMNTEAF.

This clonotype was seen at least ten times. The chain recombines TRBV20-1 with TRBJ2-7; tentatively, D is TRBD2 (6 bases). Germline V gene lookup returns CDR1 DFQATT and CDR2 SNEGSKA (reference sequence). This CDR3 region has 15 residues. Trimming cost V 5 bases and J 4 bases, with 21 bases left between them. The CDR3 loop is CSARTGEVLVYEQYF. CDR3 bases: TGCAGTGCTCGGACGGGGGAAGTATTGGTGTACGAGCAGTACTTC.

This clonotype was recorded a few times. The chain links TRBV7-9 to TRBJ1-1; a weak D match, TRBD1 (5 bases). The germline V and J ends were trimmed by 6 bases and 2 bases, with 10 bases remaining between them. CDR1 and CDR2 from the germline V gene are SEHNR and FQNEAQ (reference sequence). The CDR3 has 13 amino acids. The CDR3 region has the DNA TGTGCCAGCAGACCGCAGGGTAACACTGAAGCTTTCTTT. Its translation: CASRPQGNTEAFF.

This chain uses TRBV7-8 with TRBJ2-7; a weak D match, TRBD2 (7 bases). CDR3 length: 13 residues. CDR1 is SGHVS and CDR2 is FQNEAQ in the germline V gene. Between the trimmed V and J ends, which lost 8 bases and 4 bases, there was a span of 15 bases. CDR3 sequence: CASVGEGGYEQYF. CDR3 nucleotide sequence: TGTGCCAGCGTTGGGGAGGGGGGGTACGAGCAGTACTTC.

About this clonotype itself: With a much larger clone just one base away, this may be a read error. The J gene is TRBJ2-5, the V gene TRBV5-4; D uncertain. The CDR3 totals 13 residues. The germline V gene encodes CDR1 SGHNT and CDR2 YYREEE (reference sequence). The V end lost 6 bases, the J end lost 4 bases, and 13 bases lay between the germline ends. The CDR3: CASNEAAPETQYF. CDR3 sequence (DNA): TGTGCCAGCAATGAGGCGGCCCCAGAGACCCAGTACTTC. Full variable domain (missing parts from reference TRBV5-4 and TRBJ2-5): ETGVTQSPTHLIKTRGQQVTLRCSSQSGHNTVSWYQQALGQGPQFIFQYYREEENGRGNFPPRFSGLQFPNYSSELNVNALELDDSALYLCASNEAAPETQYFGPGTRLLVL.

To note about this clonotype: A much larger clone lies a single base off, so this may be a read error. The CDR3 DNA follows: TGTGCCAACAGCCCCCCCTACACGTTCAAGAAGGATACGCAGTATTTT. Translation: CANSPPYTFKKDTQYF. The rearrangement joins TRBV11-2 to TRBJ2-3; D is unclear. Germline loops: CDR1 SGHAT, CDR2 FQNNGV. This CDR3 region has 16 residues. Complete variable domain (other parts from reference TRBV11-2 and TRBJ2-3): EAGVAQSPRYKIIEKRQSVAFWCNPISGHATLYWYQQILGQGPKLLIQFQNNGVVDDSQLPKDRFSAERLKGVDSTLKIQPAKLEDSAVYLCANSPPYTFKKDTQYFGPGTRLTVL.

A note on this clonotype: A single base separates this from a much larger clone, so it may be a read error. The chain uses TRBV11-2 and TRBJ2-1, with TRBD2 as a possible D gene (5 bases). The V gene's germline CDR1 is SGHAT and CDR2 FQNNGV. V was cut by 5 bases and J by 4 bases, with 15 bases left in between. The CDR3 runs to 15 residues. The CDR3 protein is CASSPSGPEYNEQFF. Written as DNA, the CDR3 is TGTGCCAGCAGCCCCAGCGGTCCGGAATACAATGAGCAGTTCTTC.

In this sample, this clonotype turned up many times. The chain employs TRBV20-1 and TRBJ2-7, with D unresolved. The germline gives CDR1 DFQATT, CDR2 SNEGSKA (reference sequence). The CDR3 consists of 15 residues. V lost 1 base to trimming and J lost 7 bases, with 20 bases between them. The CDR3: CSARGSSVAVLEQYF. CDR3 coding DNA: TGCAGTGCTAGAGGGTCCTCGGTGGCAGTTCTTGAGCAGTACTTC.

Details on this clonotype: Since a much larger clone is just one base distant, this may be a read error. This sequence joins TRBV18 and TRBJ2-7; the match to TRBD2 covers 7 bases. The DNA end favors TRBJ2-5, so the J call may be wrong. Germline values: CDR1 KGHSH, CDR2 LQKENI. This CDR3 region has 16 residues. The CDR3 DNA follows: TGTGCCAGCTCATCCCGACGGGGGAGGGAACAAGAGACCCAGTACTTC. Protein: CASSSRRGREQETQYF.